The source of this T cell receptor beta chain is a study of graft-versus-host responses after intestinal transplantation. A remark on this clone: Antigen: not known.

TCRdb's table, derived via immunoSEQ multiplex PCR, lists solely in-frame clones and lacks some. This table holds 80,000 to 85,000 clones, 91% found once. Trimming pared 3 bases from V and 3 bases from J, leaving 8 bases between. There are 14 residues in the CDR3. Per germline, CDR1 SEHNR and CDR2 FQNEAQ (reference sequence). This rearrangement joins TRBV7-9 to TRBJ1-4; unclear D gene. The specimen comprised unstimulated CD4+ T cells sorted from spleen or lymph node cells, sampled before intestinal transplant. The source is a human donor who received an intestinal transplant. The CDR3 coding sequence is TGTGCCAGCAGCTTTAACAGCCCTAATGAAAAACTGTTTTTT. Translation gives CASSFNSPNEKLFF.